This TCR beta chain originates from a study of T cell responses to AZD1222 COVID-19 vaccine. Study-wide results and caveats: Clonal diversity may have been underestimated in mostly white British donors.

The sample holds one count of this clone. What it binds is unknown. The CDR3 spans 12 residues. The V gene lost 2 bases and the J gene lost 1 base, with 0 bases spanning the gap. Here immunoSEQ multiplex PCR was the method, and the copy in TCRdb shows in-frame clones only, minus some. The sample carries 86,000 or so clones, 88% recorded once. The sequence derives from an adult who received the AZD1222 COVID-19 vaccine. Sequenced material: peripheral blood, taken 28 days after the second AZD1222 dose. The gene calls are TRBV12-3 or TRBV12-4 and TRBJ1-3; no clear D gene. The CDR3 spells CASSLSGNTIYF. CDR3 DNA: TGTGCCAGCAGTTTATCTGGAAACACCATATATTTT.